The T cell receptor (beta chain) described here comes from a study of blood T cells in healthy people across ages. In the study overall: In model experiments, template switching was able to capture about one barcoded beta molecule for every two T cells that were present.

General study findings and limits: Strongly correlated with naive T cell percentage was TCR beta diversity.

The CDR3 sequence is 17 residues long. Trimming took off 0 bases at V and 3 bases at J, with 17 bases between the two ends. Germline-derived CDR1 and CDR2 are SGDLS and YYNGEE. About this clonotype: Its antigen is as yet unknown.

The second PCR ran roughly 6 to 11 cycles with a sample-barcoded 5' primer and J-beta primers. The authors tagged each cDNA molecule using a template-switch adaptor with 12 random nucleotides. TCRdb passed the 5' RACE reads through MiXCR, listing each CDR3 protein once. The repertoire holds roughly 1.9 million distinct CDR3 sequences, 35% to 50% seen once, with roughly 24% in the top ten. V and J are TRBV9 and TRBJ2-3, with D possibly TRBD2 on 5 matching bases. The sequence was collected from a human donor in good health. Material for sequencing was blood. The chain's CDR3 is CASSVAEGFCVTDTQYF. CDR3 DNA sequence: TGTGCCAGCAGCGTAGCCGAGGGATTCTGTGTAACAGATACGCAGTATTTT.